One and the same sample provided the 13 T cell receptor beta chains below, sequenced in a study of T cell changes during pregnancy in multiple sclerosis. The data were produced by immunoSEQ multiplex PCR, yet TCRdb's version contains in-frame clones alone and is incomplete. The profile shows tens of thousands of clones, 85% to 95% of them singletons. Material: peripheral blood, obtained in the third trimester of pregnancy. The receptors stem from a female donor with multiple sclerosis, enrolled in a pregnancy study.

J is TRBJ1-1 and V is TRBV5-1; D might be TRBD1 (6 bases). CDR1 and CDR2 (germline): SGHRS, YFSETQ. This CDR3 has 14 residues. The V end was cut by 0 bases, the J end by 3 bases, with 9 bases between. CDR3 in DNA: TGCGCCAGCAGCTTGGGAGGGGGAGACACTGAAGCTTTCTTT. It specifies CASSLGGGDTEAFF.

This rearrangement joins TRBV5-6 to TRBJ2-5; D perhaps matches TRBD1 (6 bases). The length of the CDR3 is 14 residues. Germline loops: CDR1 SGHDT, CDR2 YYEEEE. V was clipped by 4 bases and J by 4 bases, with 14 bases between them. The CDR3 spells CASSGGWAGETQYF. The CDR3 DNA is TGTGCCAGCAGCGGGGGCTGGGCGGGAGAGACCCAGTACTTC. The variable domain in full, with the rest retrieved from reference TRBV5-6 and TRBJ2-5, is DAGVTQSPTHLIKTRGQQVTLRCSPKSGHDTVSWYQQALGQGPQFIFQYYEEEERQRGNFPDRFSGHQFPNYSSELNVNALLLGDSALYLCASSGGWAGETQYFGPGTRLLVL.

The J gene is TRBJ1-2, the V gene TRBV6-1; TRBD1 is a possible D gene (5 bases). The CDR3 has 12 residues. V was cut by 8 bases and J by 3 bases, with 10 bases left in between. Germline lookup yields CDR1 MNHNS and CDR2 SASEGT. The CDR3 coding sequence is TGTGCCAGCTCCACAGGCGACTATGGCTACACCTTC. Its translation: CASSTGDYGYTF.

The chain joins TRBV5-6 to TRBJ2-2; the D gene is possibly TRBD1 (6 bases). The CDR3 loop spans 15 amino acids. Germline V gene lookup returns CDR1 SGHDT and CDR2 YYEEEE. Trimming took off 1 base at V and 3 bases at J, with 10 bases between the two ends. The CDR3 region has the DNA TGTGCCAGCAGCTTGTCAGGGGCCTACACCGGGGAGCTGTTTTTT. Its translation is CASSLSGAYTGELFF.

The rearrangement joins TRBV18 to TRBJ1-5; D is uncertain. The CDR3 covers 15 residues. Germline-derived CDR1 and CDR2 are KGHSH and LQKENI. The germline V and J ends were trimmed by 0 bases and 7 bases, with 13 bases remaining between them. This CDR3 is CASSPPPGSLQPQHF. The CDR3 region has the DNA TGTGCCAGCTCACCACCTCCAGGCTCATTACAGCCCCAGCATTTT.

The chain employs TRBV9 and TRBJ1-1; D is unclear. In germline, CDR1 is SGDLS, CDR2 YYNGEE. V lost 4 bases to trimming and J lost 1 base, with 8 bases between them. This CDR3 region has 13 residues. The CDR3 is CASSLEENTEAFF. The CDR3 coding sequence is TGTGCCAGCAGCCTGGAGGAGAACACTGAAGCTTTCTTT.

V is TRBV30 and J is TRBJ2-3; the match to TRBD2 covers 7 bases. Germline-derived CDR1 and CDR2 are GTSNPN and SVGIG (reference sequence). Trimming at V came to 3 bases and at J to 4 bases, leaving 10 bases not matched to a gene. The CDR3 has 15 residues. The CDR3 DNA follows: TGTGCCTGGAGCGACCCCGGGGGGAGTGCAGATACGCAGTATTTT. This codes for CAWSDPGGSADTQYF. The full variable domain, rest sourced from reference TRBV30 and TRBJ2-3, is SQTIHQWPATLVQPVGSPLSLECTVEGTSNPNLYWYRQAAGRGLQLLFYSVGIGQISSEVPQNLSASRPQDRQFILSSKKLLLSDSGFYLCAWSDPGGSADTQYFGPGTRLTVL.

V is TRBV5-5 and J is TRBJ2-5, with D perhaps matching TRBD2 (5 bases). Germline lookup yields CDR1 SGHKS and CDR2 YYEKEE (reference sequence). This CDR3 has 14 amino acids. Trimming removed 4 bases at V and 2 bases at J, with 12 bases between. This chain's CDR3 is CASSPPAVQETQYF. The CDR3 DNA is TGTGCCAGCAGCCCCCCAGCGGTACAAGAGACCCAGTACTTC.

The gene calls are TRBV27 and TRBJ1-2, with D tentatively TRBD1 (6 bases). Deletions cut 6 bases from V and 0 bases from J, with 11 bases between. The germline gives CDR1 MNHEY, CDR2 SMNVEV (reference sequence). The CDR3 consists of 14 residues. CDR3 region: CASRRTAPNYGYTF. In DNA, the CDR3 is TGTGCCAGCAGGCGGACAGCCCCTAACTATGGCTACACCTTC.

The chain recombines TRBV7-9 with TRBJ2-7, with TRBD2 matching over 7 bases. This CDR3 has 16 residues. Per the germline V gene, CDR1 is SEHNR and CDR2 is FQNEAQ (reference sequence). V lost 4 bases to trimming and J lost 2 bases; unmatched junction nucleotides: 11. This CDR3 is CASSSGVAGLTYEQYF. In DNA, the CDR3 is TGTGCCAGCAGCTCGGGGGTAGCGGGCTTGACCTACGAGCAGTACTTC.

The V and J genes are TRBV9 and TRBJ1-1; possibly TRBD1 for D (6 bases). This CDR3 has 14 residues. Germline CDR1 SGDLS, CDR2 YYNGEE. V lost 0 bases and J lost 5, with 11 bases in between. For the CDR3, the DNA is TGTGCCAGCAGCGTAGGCGGGGGCCTGACTGAAGCTTTCTTT. This encodes CASSVGGGLTEAFF.

The chain has TRBV10-3 and TRBJ1-1, with 7 bases fitting TRBD1. Unmatched junction bases numbered 4, after V lost 6 bases and J lost 3 bases. CDR1 is ENHRY, CDR2 SYGVKD, per germline. The CDR3 runs 13 residues. CDR3 residues: CAIRQGLDTEAFF. In nucleotides, the CDR3 is TGTGCCATCAGACAGGGGTTGGACACTGAAGCTTTCTTT.

CDR3 coding DNA: TGCGCCAGCAGCTTAGACTTATGGGGCACCCCGAAGGAGACCCAGTACTTC. Its translation: CASSLDLWGTPKETQYF. This rearrangement joins TRBV5-1 to TRBJ2-5; TRBD1 is a possible D gene (5 bases). The germline V gene encodes CDR1 SGHRS and CDR2 YFSETQ. Trimming shortened V by 2 bases and J by 5 bases, and 22 bases separated the two germline ends. The CDR3 has 17 amino acids.